This T cell receptor beta chain was retrieved from a study of OX40 agonist ivuxolimab in advanced cancers. Study summary: Those enrolled were 82.7% male, with a mean age of roughly 60 years and ages from roughly 20 to 85.

Repertoires were generated with immunoSEQ multiplex PCR, while TCRdb's copy carries only in-frame clones and drops some. The table has roughly 80,000 clones, approximately 90% seen once. Turning to this clone: No antigen is known for it.

Germline loops: CDR1 MDHEN, CDR2 SYDVKM. The length of the CDR3 is 14 residues. The ends were cut back, 7 bases at V and 8 bases at J, with 20 bases in the middle. Autoimmune disease history or systemic immunosuppression was exclusionary. Study-wide findings and caveats: The study found that CD8+ T cells averaged more expanded clones than CD4+. Clonal expansion was among the lowest in partial responders at 0.1-3.0 mg/kg, especially CD8+.

Source: CD4+ or CD8+ T cells sorted from blood, taken in a trial of the OX40 agonist ivuxolimab. The TCR originated in an adult with an advanced solid tumor such as melanoma, head and neck, liver or kidney cancer. The chain joins TRBV28 to TRBJ1-2; D possibly corresponds to TRBD1 (5 bases). CDR3 in DNA: TGTGCCAGCACCTCGGGCGGGGGAAAAAGCGGCTACACCTTC. It yields the protein CASTSGGGKSGYTF.